The clone carrying this TCR beta chain was seen only a few times. The record originates from a study of CD8+ T cells in alopecia areata. Study-wide background: Treatment with tofacitinib (6 to 18 months) was followed by 6 months off drug. Patients given treatment had severity scored by the percentage of scalp area affected.

The treatment: oral pan-JAK inhibitor, 5-10 mg twice daily. It was from PBMCs that CD4+ and CD8+ T cells were sorted. The CDR3 runs 15 residues. From germline, CDR1 is LNHDA and CDR2 SQIVND (reference sequence). The V end was cut by 6 bases, the J end by 6 bases, with 21 bases between. RNA, once extracted, was reverse transcribed into cDNA for use as the sequencing template. Clones were read by immunoSEQ multiplex PCR, and TCRdb kept only the in-frame ones, dropping some. The table shows 100,000 to 150,000 clones, with less than 75% occurring only once. The chain links TRBV19 to TRBJ2-7, with a weak D call TRBD2 (6 bases). The sample was CD8+ T cells sorted from blood, taken at week 4, from a patient treated with tofacitinib. This sequence was found in a human donor with alopecia areata. The CDR3 loop reads CASRVWGDTPAEQYF. The CDR3 DNA reads as TGTGCCAGTAGAGTATGGGGGGATACCCCGGCCGAGCAGTACTTC.